Each of the 27 T cell receptor beta chains below was sequenced from the same sample in a study of cytomegalovirus exposure and HLA in healthy donors. Researchers ran the PCR with 60 Vbeta and 13 Jbeta primers. Assay: immunoSEQ multiplex PCR; the TCRdb copy retains only in-frame clones and omits some. The data show roughly 250,000 clones, approximately 84% seen once. The sequenced material came from PBMCs. These receptors came from a woman between 40 and 55 years old in good health and CMV-seropositive.

The chain recombines TRBV19 with TRBJ2-3; 7 bases line up with TRBD1. Germline values: CDR1 LNHDA, CDR2 SQIVND (reference sequence). The CDR3 is 14 residues long. V lost 5 bases, J lost 0 bases, and 2 bases stayed unmatched. DNA of the CDR3: TGTGCCAGTAGTGTGACAGGGAGCACAGATACGCAGTATTTT. Translated: CASSVTGSTDTQYF.

This chain links TRBV7-2 with TRBJ1-5, with 7 positions matching TRBD1. The CDR3 consists of 15 residues. Germline V lookup: CDR1 SGHTA, CDR2 FQGNSA. V gave up 5 bases and J gave up 2 bases; unmatched junction bases: 6. The CDR3 sequence: CASSTQGEGNQPQHF. The CDR3 DNA follows: TGTGCCAGCAGCACTCAGGGGGAAGGCAATCAGCCCCAGCATTTT. The full variable domain, completed using reference TRBV7-2 and TRBJ1-5, is GAGVSQSPSNKVTEKGKDVELRCDPISGHTALYWYRQSLGQGLEFLIYFQGNSAPDKSGLPSDRFSAERTGGSVSTLTIQRTQQEDSAVYLCASSTQGEGNQPQHFGDGTRLSIL.

The gene calls are TRBV11-3 and TRBJ1-2; possibly TRBD1 for D (5 bases). Trimming took off 4 bases at V and 8 bases at J, with 11 bases between the two ends. CDR1 and CDR2 from the germline V gene are SGHNT and YENEEA. There are 12 residues in the CDR3. CDR3 sequence reads: CASSSEGNGYTF. For the CDR3, the DNA is TGTGCCAGCAGCTCGGAGGGGAACGGCTACACCTTC.

The chain uses TRBV6-5 and TRBJ1-1; D is uncertain. V lost 2 bases, J lost 11 bases, and 15 bases lay in between. Looked up from germline, CDR1 is MNHEY and CDR2 is SVGAGI. CDR3 length: 13 amino acids. The CDR3 protein is CASSYGLGTRAFF. CDR3 sequence (DNA): TGTGCCAGCAGTTACGGTTTGGGTACTAGGGCTTTCTTT.

The chain employs TRBV6-5 and TRBJ1-6, with 8 bases lining up with TRBD1. Trimming at V came to 0 bases and at J to 7 bases, leaving 2 bases not matched to a gene. CDR3 size: 15 residues. Germline values: CDR1 MNHEY, CDR2 SVGAGI. CDR3 sequence reads: CASSYSGQGNSPLHF. CDR3 DNA sequence: TGTGCCAGCAGTTACTCCGGACAGGGAAATTCACCCCTCCACTTT.

This chain links TRBV7-2 with TRBJ1-2, with TRBD1 matching 7 bases. CDR3 length: 17 residues. The germline gives CDR1 SGHTA, CDR2 FQGNSA. V trimming: 1 base; J trimming: 4 bases; junction bases outside the gene matches: 12. CDR3 bases: TGTGCCAGCAGCTTAGAGGGTGGGGGACAGCACATCTATGGCTACACCTTC. Residues: CASSLEGGGQHIYGYTF.

This chain connects TRBV28 to TRBJ2-3; a possible D gene is TRBD2 (5 bases). The V and J ends lost 2 bases and 10 bases respectively, with 13 bases between them. The CDR3 is 13 amino acids. Germline V gene lookup returns CDR1 MDHEN and CDR2 SYDVKM. CDR3 DNA sequence: TGTGCCAGCAGTTTACCTAGCCTACTAGCGCAGTATTTT. This gives the protein CASSLPSLLAQYF.

The chain combines TRBV7-7 with TRBJ2-5, with TRBD1 matching 7 bases. Germline V gene data show CDR1 as SSHAT and CDR2 as FNYEAQ (reference sequence). The trim removed 5 bases at V and 2 bases at J, leaving 8 bases unmatched. The CDR3 totals 15 residues. The CDR3 DNA reads as TGTGCCAGCAGCCTCCACAGGGGCCCACAAGAGACCCAGTACTTC. It yields the protein CASSLHRGPQETQYF. The full variable domain, in which reference TRBV7-7 and TRBJ2-5 provide the parts outside the CDR3, is GAGVSQSPRYKVTKRGQDVTLRCDPISSHATLYWYQQALGQGPEFLTYFNYEAQPDKSGLPSDRFSAERPEGSISTLTIQRTEQRDSAMYRCASSLHRGPQETQYFGPGTRLLVL.

As regards this clone: The same CDR3 can be traced to other DNA sequences in this sample. The chain joins TRBV7-3 to TRBJ2-3; 14 positions match TRBD2. Germline lookup yields CDR1 SGHTA and CDR2 FQGTGA. Unmatched junction bases numbered 4, after V lost 5 bases and J lost 3 bases. The CDR3 totals 16 residues. In nucleotides, the CDR3 is TGTGCCAGCAGCCCGGGGACTAGCGGGAGTACAGATACGCAGTATTTT. Translating gives CASSPGTSGSTDTQYF.

Concerning this clone itself: Other DNA variants within this sample encode the same CDR3. The rearrangement uses TRBV5-1 and TRBJ2-7; 9 bases map to TRBD1. The CDR3 is 14 residues long. The V gene's germline CDR1 is SGHRS and CDR2 YFSETQ. Germline trimming cut 4 bases from V and 2 bases from J; bases unmatched to any gene: 4. CDR3 DNA sequence: TGCGCCAGCAGCCCGGGACAGGGAGCCTACGAGCAGTACTTC. It specifies CASSPGQGAYEQYF.

CDR3 region: CASSILGLSVDTQYF. CDR3 sequence (DNA): TGTGCCAGCAGCATCCTGGGACTATCAGTAGATACGCAGTATTTT. The rearrangement uses TRBV11-2 and TRBJ2-3; 7 bases align to TRBD2. The CDR3 totals 15 residues. Germline values: CDR1 SGHAT, CDR2 FQNNGV. J was trimmed by 5 bases and V by 5 bases; bases with no gene match: 10.

Turning to this clone: Other DNA sequences from this sample encode an identical CDR3 as well. The chain recombines TRBV5-1 with TRBJ2-1; 7 bases agree with TRBD2. V was pared by 0 bases and J by 8 bases, with 8 bases of the junction left unmatched. The germline CDR1 and CDR2 sequences are SGHRS and YFSETQ. The CDR3 runs 15 residues. The CDR3 protein is CASSLGGRAVDEQFF. The CDR3 coding sequence is TGCGCCAGCAGCTTGGGCGGGAGAGCAGTGGATGAGCAGTTCTTC.

The rearrangement joins TRBV6-5 to TRBJ1-4; D gene ambiguous. This CDR3 region has 15 residues. The germline gives CDR1 MNHEY, CDR2 SVGAGI. V lost 6 bases and J lost 3, with 14 bases in between. CDR3 amino acids: CASSSRGTANEKLFF. As DNA, the CDR3 is TGTGCCAGCAGCTCCCGGGGAACTGCTAATGAAAAACTGTTTTTT.

This clone was counted only a few times. The chain uses TRBV5-1 and TRBJ1-1; D might be TRBD1 (5 bases). V was pared by 2 bases and J by 3 bases, with 14 bases between. CDR3 length: 15 residues. CDR1 and CDR2 from the germline V gene are SGHRS and YFSETQ. CDR3 bases: TGCGCCAGCAGCTTTGCGGGGGATATGGACACTGAAGCTTTCTTT. It codes for CASSFAGDMDTEAFF. Variable domain in full (rest from reference TRBV5-1 and TRBJ1-1): KAGVTQTPRYLIKTRGQQVTLSCSPISGHRSVSWYQQTPGQGLQFLFEYFSETQRNKGNFPGRFSGRQFSNSRSEMNVSTLELGDSALYLCASSFAGDMDTEAFFGQGTRLTVV.

This clone was recorded at least ten times. The chain recombines TRBV7-9 with TRBJ2-2, with unresolved D. Trimming removed 0 bases from V and 2 bases from J, with 10 bases in between. This CDR3 region has 16 residues. Germline CDR1 reads SEHNR; CDR2 reads FQNEAQ (reference sequence). The CDR3 DNA is TGTGCCAGCAGCTTAGCTGCGGCGTCAAACACCGGGGAGCTGTTTTTT. It specifies CASSLAAASNTGELFF.

The chain links TRBV2 to TRBJ2-4, with a possible D match to TRBD2 (5 bases). V was shortened by 6 bases and J by 2 bases, with 14 bases between the two germline ends. The CDR3 loop spans 15 amino acids. Germline CDR1 and CDR2: SNHLY and FYNNEI. The CDR3 DNA reads as TGTGCCAGCAGCGGAGGAAAGGATACCAAAAACATTCAGTACTTC. Its protein is CASSGGKDTKNIQYF.

V gene TRBV19 combines with J gene TRBJ2-5; no firm D call. V lost 3 bases to trimming and J lost 5 bases, with 10 bases between them. The CDR3 extends over 13 amino acids. From germline, CDR1 is LNHDA and CDR2 SQIVND (reference sequence). CDR3: CASSISVSETQYF. The CDR3 region has the DNA TGTGCCAGTAGTATTTCGGTTTCTGAGACCCAGTACTTC.

The CDR3, as DNA: TGTGCCAGCAGCTTAGGTGGGCAAAGCACAGATACGCAGTATTTT. Translated: CASSLGGQSTDTQYF. The V and J genes are TRBV7-2 and TRBJ2-3; D not certain. Trimming stripped 1 base from V and 0 bases from J, with 8 bases between. This CDR3 region has 15 residues. Germline CDR1 is SGHTA and CDR2 is FQGNSA.

The count of this clone is one. A junction end diverges from the germline sequence, so it may reflect a read error. This rearrangement joins TRBV9 to TRBJ2-6; D possibly corresponds to TRBD1 (5 bases). This CDR3 region has 15 residues. Germline assignment: CDR1 SGDLS and CDR2 YYNGEE. CDR3 amino acids: CASSVEGSGANGLTF. CDR3 sequence (DNA): TGTGCCAGCAGCGTAGAGGGTTCTGGGGCCAACGGCCTGACTTTC.

The rearrangement uses TRBV28 and TRBJ2-3; maybe TRBD1 (5 bases). The CDR3 has 16 residues. Germline assignment: CDR1 MDHEN and CDR2 SYDVKM. Trimming stripped 4 bases from V and 4 bases from J, with 18 bases between. This CDR3 reads CASSYPTDQTPDTQYF. In DNA, the CDR3 is TGTGCCAGCAGTTACCCGACAGATCAGACCCCAGATACGCAGTATTTT.

The genes are TRBV15 and TRBJ1-4, with D possibly TRBD1 on 6 matching bases. The CDR3 is 15 amino acids. CDR1 and CDR2 (germline): LNHNV, YYDKDF (reference sequence). Trimming cost V 4 bases and J 6 bases, with 15 bases left between them. The CDR3 protein is CATSTPQGGDEKLFF. The CDR3 nucleotides are TGTGCCACCAGCACACCACAGGGTGGGGATGAAAAACTGTTTTTT.

V usage is TRBV4-3 and J usage is TRBJ1-1; TRBD1 matches 7 bases. J lost 0 bases, V lost 2 bases, and 0 bases had no gene match. Germline V gives CDR1 LGHNA, CDR2 YSLEER. The CDR3 covers 14 residues. In nucleotides, the CDR3 is TGCGCCAGCAGCCAAACAGGGGTGAACACTGAAGCTTTCTTT. The encoded protein is CASSQTGVNTEAFF.

This chain links TRBV15 with TRBJ1-2, with a tentative D call TRBD1 (6 bases). Looked up from germline, CDR1 is LNHNV and CDR2 is YYDKDF (reference sequence). The CDR3 runs to 15 residues. The ends were cut back, 0 bases at V and 2 bases at J, with 10 bases in the middle. The CDR3 DNA is TGTGCCACCAGCAGAGACAGGGACACGAACTATGGCTACACCTTC. It encodes CATSRDRDTNYGYTF. The entire variable domain, with the rest obtained from reference TRBV15 and TRBJ1-2, is as follows: DAMVIQNPRYQVTQFGKPVTLSCSQTLNHNVMYWYQQKSSQAPKLLFHYYDKDFNNEADTPDNFQSRRPNTSFCFLDIRSPGLGDTAMYLCATSRDRDTNYGYTFGSGTRLTVV.

V and J are TRBV2 and TRBJ1-6; no definite D call. The V end was cut by 8 bases, the J end by 5 bases, with 16 bases between. Germline lookup yields CDR1 SNHLY and CDR2 FYNNEI. CDR3 size: 15 residues. CDR3 in amino acids: CASSLAGTNNSPLHF. CDR3 bases: TGTGCCAGCTCCTTAGCGGGAACCAATAATTCACCCCTCCACTTT.

The chain carries TRBV28 and TRBJ1-5, with D possibly matching TRBD1 (5 bases). Trimming removed 7 bases from V and 11 bases from J, with 12 bases in between. Germline CDR1 reads MDHEN; CDR2 reads SYDVKM. This CDR3 has 11 residues. The CDR3 loop reads CASIERGAQHF. The CDR3 DNA follows: TGTGCCAGCATCGAGCGGGGCGCCCAGCATTTT. The full variable domain, rest sourced from reference TRBV28 and TRBJ1-5, is DVKVTQSSRYLVKRTGEKVFLECVQDMDHENMFWYRQDPGLGLRLIYFSYDVKMKEKGDIPEGYSVSREKKERFSLILESASTNQTSMYLCASIERGAQHFGDGTRLSIL.

This chain links TRBV4-1 with TRBJ2-7; D unclear. V was shortened by 0 bases and J by 2 bases, with 11 bases between the two germline ends. CDR1 MGHRA and CDR2 YSYEKL come from the germline V gene. CDR3 length: 15 amino acids. This CDR3 reads CASSQEFTTTYEQYF. DNA of the CDR3: TGCGCCAGCAGCCAAGAATTCACCACTACCTACGAGCAGTACTTC.

This clone was counted a single time. The J gene is TRBJ1-4, the V gene TRBV2; 7 bases are shared with TRBD1. The CDR3 consists of 14 residues. The V and J ends lost 2 bases and 7 bases, in that order; junction bases with no gene match: 4. CDR1 SNHLY and CDR2 FYNNEI come from the germline V gene. DNA for the CDR3: TGTGCCAGCAGTGAAAAGGGGGCTGGTGAAAAACTGTTTTTT. Translated: CASSEKGAGEKLFF.